This T cell receptor (beta chain) is drawn from a study of blood T cells in healthy people across ages. Study-level findings and limits: A greater number of naive CD4+ cells and higher diversity distinguished long-lived donors from aged donors. Older age went with lower TCR beta diversity per million T cells, in a roughly linear way.

About this clonotype: Its antigen is undetermined.

Primers used in a second PCR of roughly 7 to 11 cycles were a sample-barcoded 5' primer and a J-beta primer mix. TCRdb re-analysed the 5' RACE reads in MiXCR, keeping a single row per CDR3 protein. The data hold about 970,000 distinct CDR3 sequences, with roughly half observed a single time. Trimming stripped 3 bases from V and 0 bases from J, with 10 bases between. From germline, CDR1 is SQVTM and CDR2 ANQGSEA. The CDR3 runs to 14 residues. The donors, all healthy, were Caucasians living in Russia, aged roughly 6 to 95. This TCR came from a woman aged 55-69 years in good health. The genes are TRBV29-1 and TRBJ2-3; no definite D call. Sample: blood. The CDR3 is CSVEGPLSTDTQYF. CDR3 in DNA: TGCAGCGTTGAGGGTCCGCTGAGCACAGATACGCAGTATTTT.